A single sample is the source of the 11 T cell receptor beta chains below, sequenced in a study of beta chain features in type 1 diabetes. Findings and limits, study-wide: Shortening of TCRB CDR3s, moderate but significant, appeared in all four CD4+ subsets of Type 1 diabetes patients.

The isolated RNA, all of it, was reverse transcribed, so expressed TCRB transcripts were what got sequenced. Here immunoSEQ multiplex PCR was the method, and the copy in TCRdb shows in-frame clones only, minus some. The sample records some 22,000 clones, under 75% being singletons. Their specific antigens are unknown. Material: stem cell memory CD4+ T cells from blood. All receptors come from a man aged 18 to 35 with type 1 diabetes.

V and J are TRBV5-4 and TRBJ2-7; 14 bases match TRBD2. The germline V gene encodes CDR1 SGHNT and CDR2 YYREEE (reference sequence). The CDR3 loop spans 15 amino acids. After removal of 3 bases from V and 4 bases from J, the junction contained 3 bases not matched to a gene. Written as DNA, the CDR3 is TGTGCCAGCAGCTCAGGGACTAGCGGGAGTTACGAGCAGTACTTC. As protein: CASSSGTSGSYEQYF.

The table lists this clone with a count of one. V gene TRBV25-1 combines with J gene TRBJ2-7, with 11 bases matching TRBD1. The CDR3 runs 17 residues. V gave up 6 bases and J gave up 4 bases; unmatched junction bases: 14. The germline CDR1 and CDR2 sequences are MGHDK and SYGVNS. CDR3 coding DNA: TGTGCCAGCAGGGCCCCCTCCGGGACAGGGGGTTCGTACGAGCAGTACTTC. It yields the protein CASRAPSGTGGSYEQYF.

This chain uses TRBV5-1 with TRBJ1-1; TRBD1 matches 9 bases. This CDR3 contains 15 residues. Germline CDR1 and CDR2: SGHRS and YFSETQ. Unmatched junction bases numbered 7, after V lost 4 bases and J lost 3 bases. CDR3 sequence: CASSIGTGWDTEAFF. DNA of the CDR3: TGCGCCAGCAGCATCGGGACAGGGTGGGACACTGAAGCTTTCTTT.

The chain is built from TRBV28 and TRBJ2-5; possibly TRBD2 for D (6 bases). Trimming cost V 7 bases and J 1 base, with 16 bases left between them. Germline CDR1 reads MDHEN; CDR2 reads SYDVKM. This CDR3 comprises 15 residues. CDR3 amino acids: CASNEFGGSQETQYF. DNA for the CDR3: TGTGCCAGCAACGAATTTGGGGGGTCCCAAGAGACCCAGTACTTC.

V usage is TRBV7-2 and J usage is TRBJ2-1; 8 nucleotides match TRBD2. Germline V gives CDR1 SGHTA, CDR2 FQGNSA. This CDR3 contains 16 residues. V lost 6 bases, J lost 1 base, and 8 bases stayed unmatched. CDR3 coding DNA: TGTGCCAGCAGGCCAGGGAGCGGGAGATCCTACAATGAGCAGTTCTTC. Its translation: CASRPGSGRSYNEQFF.

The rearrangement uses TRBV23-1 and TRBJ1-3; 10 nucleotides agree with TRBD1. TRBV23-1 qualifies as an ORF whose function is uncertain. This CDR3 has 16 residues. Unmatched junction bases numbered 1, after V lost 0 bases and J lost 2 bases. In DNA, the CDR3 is TGCGCCAGCAGTCAATCGGGGACAGGGGCTGGAAACACCATATATTTT. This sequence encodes CASSQSGTGAGNTIYF.

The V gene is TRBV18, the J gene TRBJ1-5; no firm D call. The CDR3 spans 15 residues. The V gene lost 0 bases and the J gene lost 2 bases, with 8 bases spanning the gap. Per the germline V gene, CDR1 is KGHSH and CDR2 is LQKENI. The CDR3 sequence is CASSPPGGGNQPQHF. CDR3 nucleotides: TGTGCCAGCTCACCACCCGGAGGAGGCAATCAGCCCCAGCATTTT.

CDR3 nucleotide sequence: TGTGCCAGCAGTGCAGGGCCGGATACGCAGTATTTT. It yields the protein CASSAGPDTQYF. The chain employs TRBV6-5 and TRBJ2-3, with D perhaps TRBD1 (5 bases). From germline, CDR1 is MNHEY and CDR2 SVGAGI. The CDR3 sequence is 12 residues long. Trimming left V 5 bases short and J 6 bases short, with 9 bases between.

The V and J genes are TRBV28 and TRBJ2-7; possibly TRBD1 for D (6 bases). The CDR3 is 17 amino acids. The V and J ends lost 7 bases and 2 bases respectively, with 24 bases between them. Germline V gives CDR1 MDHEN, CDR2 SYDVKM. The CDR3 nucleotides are TGTGCCAGCATCTCGCCACACACACCGGACAGCCCCTACGAGCAGTACTTC. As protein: CASISPHTPDSPYEQYF.

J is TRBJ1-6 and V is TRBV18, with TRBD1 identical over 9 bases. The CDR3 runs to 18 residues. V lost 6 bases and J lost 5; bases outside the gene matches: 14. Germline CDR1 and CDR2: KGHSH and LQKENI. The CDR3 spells CASSQRTGTGSHNSPLHF. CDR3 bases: TGTGCCAGCTCGCAACGAACAGGGACAGGGTCCCATAATTCACCCCTCCACTTT.

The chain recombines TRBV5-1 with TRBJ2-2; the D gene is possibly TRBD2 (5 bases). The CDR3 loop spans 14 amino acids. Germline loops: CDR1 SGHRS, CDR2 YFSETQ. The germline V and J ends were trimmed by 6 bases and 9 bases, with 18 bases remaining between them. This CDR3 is CASNREPPTRELFF. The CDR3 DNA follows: TGCGCCAGCAACCGGGAACCACCAACCAGGGAGCTGTTTTTT.